This paragraph reports one TCR beta chain. Sequencing used immunoSEQ multiplex PCR; TCRdb keeps in-frame clones, though not all of them. This table has fewer than 25,000 clones, around 80% appearing once. The record originates from a study of PD-1 blockade in classical Hodgkin lymphoma. After autologous stem cell transplantation all patients relapsed, and prior brentuximab vedotin exposure differed between cohorts. The material was peripheral blood mononuclear cells (PBMCs), obtained before the second cycle of nivolumab. This TCR was recovered from a human donor with classical Hodgkin lymphoma.

The CDR3 DNA sequence: TGTGCCAGCACCCTGAGGAGGTCAGGAAACGAGCCCCAGCATTTT. Translated, it gives CASTLRRSGNEPQHF. J is TRBJ1-5 and V is TRBV6-6; D not resolved. Germline-derived CDR1 and CDR2 are MNHNY and SVGAGI (reference sequence). V was trimmed by 7 bases and J by 8 bases, leaving 21 bases between them. CDR3 size: 15 residues.